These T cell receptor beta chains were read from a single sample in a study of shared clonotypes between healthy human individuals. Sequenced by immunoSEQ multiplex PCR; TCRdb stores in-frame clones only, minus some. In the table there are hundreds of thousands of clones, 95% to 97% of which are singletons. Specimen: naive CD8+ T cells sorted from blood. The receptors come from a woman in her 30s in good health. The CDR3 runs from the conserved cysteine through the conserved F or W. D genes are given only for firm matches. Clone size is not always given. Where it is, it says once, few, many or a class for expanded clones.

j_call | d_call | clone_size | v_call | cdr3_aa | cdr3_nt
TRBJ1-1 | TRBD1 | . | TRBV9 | CASNQGGTEAFF | TGTGCCAGCAACCAGGGGGGAACTGAAGCTTTCTTT
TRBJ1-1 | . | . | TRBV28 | CAARGRTEAFF | TGTGCCGCCCGGGGAAGGACTGAAGCTTTCTTT
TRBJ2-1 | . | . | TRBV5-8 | CASSHMNNEQFF | TGTGCCAGCAGCCACATGAACAATGAGCAGTTCTTC
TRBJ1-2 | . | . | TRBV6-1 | CASSEGRWNYGYTF | TGTGCCAGCAGTGAAGGGCGGTGGAACTATGGCTACACCTTC
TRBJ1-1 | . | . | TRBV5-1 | CASSLVRPNRVGTEAFF | TGCGCCAGCAGCTTGGTTCGGCCCAACCGCGTGGGCACTGAAGCTTTCTTT
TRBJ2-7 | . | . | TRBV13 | CASSFLDSYEQYF | TGTGCCAGCAGCTTCCTCGACTCCTACGAGCAGTACTTC
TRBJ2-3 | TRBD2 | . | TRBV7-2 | CASSSTGLAGDTQYF | TGTGCCAGCAGCTCAACGGGACTAGCTGGAGATACGCAGTATTTT
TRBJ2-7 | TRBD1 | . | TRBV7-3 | CASKDPGQKYYEQYF | TGTGCCAGCAAGGACCCGGGACAGAAATACTACGAGCAGTACTTC
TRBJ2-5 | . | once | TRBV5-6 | CASSWNVGFRGQETQYF | TGTGCCAGCAGCTGGAATGTTGGGTTCAGGGGACAAGAGACCCAGTACTTC
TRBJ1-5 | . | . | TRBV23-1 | CASSQSGENQPQHF | TGCGCCAGCAGTCAATCGGGGGAGAATCAGCCCCAGCATTTT
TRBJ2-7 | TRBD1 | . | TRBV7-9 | CASSSGTGTYEQYF | TGTGCCAGCAGCTCCGGGACAGGGACATACGAGCAGTACTTC
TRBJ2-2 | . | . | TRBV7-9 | CASSSGTGELFF | TGTGCCAGCAGCTCAGGGACCGGGGAGCTGTTTTTT
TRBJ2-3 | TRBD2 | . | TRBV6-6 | CASSYLAGGSTDTQYF | TGTGCCAGCAGTTACCTGGCGGGAGGGAGCACAGATACGCAGTATTTT
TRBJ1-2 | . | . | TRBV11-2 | CASSLVDGPYGYTF | TGTGCCAGCAGCTTAGTTGACGGACCCTATGGCTACACCTTC
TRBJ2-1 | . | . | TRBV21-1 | CASSKVLGNEQFF | TGTGCCAGCAGCAAAGTTCTGGGCAATGAGCAGTTCTTC
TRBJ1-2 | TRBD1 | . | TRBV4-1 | CASSQGGSGTGDTYGYTF | TGCGCCAGCAGCCAAGGAGGGTCCGGGACAGGGGATACTTATGGCTACACCTTC
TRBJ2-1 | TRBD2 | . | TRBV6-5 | CASTYSSGSYNEQFF | TGTGCCAGCACTTACTCTAGCGGGAGCTACAATGAGCAGTTCTTC
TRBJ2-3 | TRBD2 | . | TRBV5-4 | CASSLWGGRTDTQYF | TGTGCCAGCAGCTTGTGGGGAGGGCGGACAGATACGCAGTATTTT
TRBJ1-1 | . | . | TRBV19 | CASKEAGNTEAFF | TGTGCCAGTAAAGAGGCGGGGAACACTGAAGCTTTCTTT
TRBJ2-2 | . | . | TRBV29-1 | CSVVKPASTGELFF | TGCAGCGTTGTAAAACCAGCGAGCACCGGGGAGCTGTTTTTT
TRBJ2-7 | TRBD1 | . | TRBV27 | CASSSGQAYYEQYF | TGTGCCAGCAGTAGCGGACAGGCCTACTACGAGCAGTACTTC
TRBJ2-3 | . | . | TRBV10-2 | CASSELTDTQYF | TGCGCCAGCAGTGAGCTAACAGATACGCAGTATTTT
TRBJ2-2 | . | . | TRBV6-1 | CASSEYGSAGELFF | TGTGCCAGCAGTGAATACGGGAGTGCCGGGGAGCTGTTTTTT
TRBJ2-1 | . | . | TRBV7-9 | CASSLASKNEQFF | TGTGCCAGCAGCTTAGCTAGTAAGAATGAGCAGTTCTTC
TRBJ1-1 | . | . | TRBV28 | CASSLFKSTVHTEAFF | TGTGCCAGCAGTTTATTTAAATCTACAGTGCACACTGAAGCTTTCTTT
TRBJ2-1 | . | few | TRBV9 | CASSVGYNEQFF | TGTGCCAGCAGCGTAGGGTACAATGAGCAGTTCTTC
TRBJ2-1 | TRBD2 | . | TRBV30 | CAWSALAGGTDEQFF | TGTGCCTGGAGTGCCCTAGCGGGAGGGACGGATGAGCAGTTCTTC
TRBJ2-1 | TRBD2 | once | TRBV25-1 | CASSGPGGRNEQFF | TGTGCCAGCAGCGGACCGGGGGGTAGGAATGAGCAGTTCTTC
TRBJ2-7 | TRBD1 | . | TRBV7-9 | CASSASGTESYEQYF | TGTGCCAGCAGCGCATCCGGGACAGAGTCTTACGAGCAGTACTTC
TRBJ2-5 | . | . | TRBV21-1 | CASSPTPYQTGSIETQYF | TGTGCCAGCAGTCCGACGCCCTATCAGACAGGGTCCATCGAGACCCAGTACTTC
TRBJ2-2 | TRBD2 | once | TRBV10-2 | CASSGGLAGVSGELFF | TGCGCCAGCAGTGGGGGACTAGCGGGAGTATCCGGGGAGCTGTTTTTT
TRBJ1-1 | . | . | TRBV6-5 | CASSYQYLNTEAFF | TGTGCCAGCAGTTACCAGTATCTGAACACTGAAGCTTTCTTT
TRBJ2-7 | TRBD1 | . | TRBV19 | CASSMGQAYEQYF | TGTGCCAGTAGTATGGGACAGGCCTACGAGCAGTACTTC
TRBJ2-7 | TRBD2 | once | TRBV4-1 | CASSHPGTSAYEQYF | TGCGCCAGCAGCCACCCCGGGACTAGCGCCTACGAGCAGTACTTC
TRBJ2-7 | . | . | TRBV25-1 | CASRPRRALEQYF | TGTGCCAGCAGACCGAGGAGGGCCTTAGAGCAGTACTTC
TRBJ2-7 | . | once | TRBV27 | CASSLSGDLLSYEQYF | TGTGCCAGCAGTTTATCGGGGGATCTCCTTTCCTACGAGCAGTACTTC
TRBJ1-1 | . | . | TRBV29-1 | CSVGRGSNTEAFF | TGCAGCGTTGGCCGGGGGTCGAACACTGAAGCTTTCTTT
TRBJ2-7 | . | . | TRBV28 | CASSLSREQYF | TGTGCCAGCAGTTTAAGCCGCGAGCAGTACTTC
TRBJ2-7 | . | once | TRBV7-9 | CASSRDLTYEQYF | TGTGCCAGCAGCCGGGACTTAACCTACGAGCAGTACTTC
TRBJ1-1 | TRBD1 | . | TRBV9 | CASSGRTGTNTEAFF | TGTGCCAGCAGCGGAAGGACAGGGACTAACACTGAAGCTTTCTTT
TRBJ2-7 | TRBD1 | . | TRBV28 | CASSFGQGLSYEQYF | TGTGCCAGCAGCTTCGGACAGGGGTTGTCCTACGAGCAGTACTTC
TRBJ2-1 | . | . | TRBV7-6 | CASSLGEEGGYEQFF | TGTGCCAGCAGCTTAGGGGAAGAAGGGGGGTATGAGCAGTTCTTC
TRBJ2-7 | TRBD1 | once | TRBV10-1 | CASSESIGTASYEQYF | TGCGCCAGCAGTGAGTCCATCGGGACAGCCTCCTACGAGCAGTACTTC
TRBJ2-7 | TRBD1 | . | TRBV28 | CASSSARTGFHEQYF | TGTGCCAGCAGTTCGGCCCGGACAGGGTTCCACGAGCAGTACTTC
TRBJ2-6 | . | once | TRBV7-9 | CASSLAPSPGANVLTF | TGTGCCAGCAGCTTAGCGCCTAGTCCTGGGGCCAACGTCCTGACTTTC
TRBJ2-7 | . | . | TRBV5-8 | CASSPHSVQVAYEQYF | TGTGCCAGCAGCCCCCATTCGGTTCAGGTCGCCTACGAGCAGTACTTC
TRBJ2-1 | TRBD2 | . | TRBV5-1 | CASSFSGLADYNEQFF | TGCGCCAGCAGCTTCTCAGGGCTAGCGGATTACAATGAGCAGTTCTTC
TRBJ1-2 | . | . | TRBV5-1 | CASSSDSGFAYGYTF | TGCGCCAGCAGCTCGGACAGCGGGTTCGCCTATGGCTACACCTTC
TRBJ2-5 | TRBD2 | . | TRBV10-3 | CAIRGTSGEETQYF | TGTGCCATCCGCGGGACTAGCGGAGAAGAGACCCAGTACTTC
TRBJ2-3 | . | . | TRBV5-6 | CASSPVQGTDTQYF | TGTGCCAGCAGCCCCGTGCAGGGCACAGATACGCAGTATTTT
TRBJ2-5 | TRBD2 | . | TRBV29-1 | CSVSSGSFRETQYF | TGCAGCGTTTCAAGCGGGAGTTTCCGAGAGACCCAGTACTTC
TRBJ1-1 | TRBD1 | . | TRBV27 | CASSLTGGGTEAFF | TGTGCCAGCAGTTTAACAGGGGGTGGCACTGAAGCTTTCTTT
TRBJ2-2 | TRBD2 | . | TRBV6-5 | CASSYSPGGNTGELFF | TGTGCCAGCAGTTACTCTCCGGGAGGCAACACCGGGGAGCTGTTTTTT
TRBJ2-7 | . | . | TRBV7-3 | CASSFGDPYEQYF | TGTGCCAGCAGCTTTGGGGACCCCTACGAGCAGTACTTC